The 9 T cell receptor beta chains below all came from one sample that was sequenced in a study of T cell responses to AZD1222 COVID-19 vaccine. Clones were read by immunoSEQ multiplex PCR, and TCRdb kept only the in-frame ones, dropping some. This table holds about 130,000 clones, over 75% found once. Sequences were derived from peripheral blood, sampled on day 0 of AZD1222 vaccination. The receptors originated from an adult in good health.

CDR3 in amino acids: CASSFSADYGYTF. The CDR3 DNA reads TGTGCCAGCAGTTTCTCTGCCGACTATGGCTACACCTTC. The V call is TRBV12-3 or TRBV12-4, the J call TRBJ1-2; no firm D call. CDR3 length equals 13 residues. V was shortened by 3 bases and J by 3 bases, with 8 bases between the two germline ends.

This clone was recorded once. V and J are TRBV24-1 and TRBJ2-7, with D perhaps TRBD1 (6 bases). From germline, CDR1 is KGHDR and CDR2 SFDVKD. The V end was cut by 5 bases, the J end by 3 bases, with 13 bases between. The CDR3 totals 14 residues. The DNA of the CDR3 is TGTGCCACCAGTGCCTCCGGGACAAACTACGAGCAGTACTTC. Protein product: CATSASGTNYEQYF.

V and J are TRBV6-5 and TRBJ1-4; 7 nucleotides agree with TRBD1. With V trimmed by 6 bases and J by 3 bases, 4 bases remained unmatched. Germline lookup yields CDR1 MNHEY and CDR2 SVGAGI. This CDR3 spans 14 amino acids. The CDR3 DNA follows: TGTGCCAGCAGCCCCAGGGGGTCTAATGAAAAACTGTTTTTT. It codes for CASSPRGSNEKLFF.

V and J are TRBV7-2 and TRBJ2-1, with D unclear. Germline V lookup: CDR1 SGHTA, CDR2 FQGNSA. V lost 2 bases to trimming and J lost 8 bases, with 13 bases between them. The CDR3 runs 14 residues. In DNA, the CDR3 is TGTGCCAGCAGCTTAAGGCTAGGGATCGATGAGCAGTTCTTC. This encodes CASSLRLGIDEQFF.

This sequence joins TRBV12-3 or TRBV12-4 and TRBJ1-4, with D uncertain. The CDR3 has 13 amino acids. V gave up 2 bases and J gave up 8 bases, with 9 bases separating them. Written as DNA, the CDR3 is TGTGCCAGCAGTTTATACATTCGGGAAAAACTGTTTTTT. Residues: CASSLYIREKLFF.

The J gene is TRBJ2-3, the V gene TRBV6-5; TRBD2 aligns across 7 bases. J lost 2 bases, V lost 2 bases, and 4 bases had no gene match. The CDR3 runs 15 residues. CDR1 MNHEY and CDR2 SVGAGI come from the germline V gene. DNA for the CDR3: TGTGCCAGCAGTTACCGCGCGGGGGTCACAGATACGCAGTATTTT. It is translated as CASSYRAGVTDTQYF.

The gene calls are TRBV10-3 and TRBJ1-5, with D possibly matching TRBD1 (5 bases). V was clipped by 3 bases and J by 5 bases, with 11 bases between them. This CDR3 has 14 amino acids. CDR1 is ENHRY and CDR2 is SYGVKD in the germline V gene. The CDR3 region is CAISEDRGYQPQHF. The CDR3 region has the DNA TGTGCCATCAGTGAAGATCGGGGGTATCAGCCCCAGCATTTT.

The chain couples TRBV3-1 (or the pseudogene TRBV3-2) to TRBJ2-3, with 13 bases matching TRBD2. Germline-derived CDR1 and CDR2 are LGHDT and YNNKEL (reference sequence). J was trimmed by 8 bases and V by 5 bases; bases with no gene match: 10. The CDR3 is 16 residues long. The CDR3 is CASSYLTSGGRGTQYF. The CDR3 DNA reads TGTGCCAGCAGCTACTTGACTAGCGGGGGGCGGGGTACGCAGTATTTT.

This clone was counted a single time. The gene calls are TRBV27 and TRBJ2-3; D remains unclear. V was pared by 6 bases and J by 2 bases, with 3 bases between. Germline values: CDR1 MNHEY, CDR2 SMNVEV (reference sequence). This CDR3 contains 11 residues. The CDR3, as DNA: TGTGCCAGCAGATCCACAGATACGCAGTATTTT. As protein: CASRSTDTQYF.